This TCR beta chain was sequenced during a study of shared clonotypes between healthy human individuals. Germline V gene data show CDR1 as MNHEY and CDR2 as SVGAGI. With 6 bases removed from V and 0 bases from J, the gap between germline ends came to 12 bases. The CDR3 contains 15 residues. The material for each subset, its genomic DNA, was split evenly across several immunoSEQ plates. TCRdb's table, derived via immunoSEQ multiplex PCR, lists solely in-frame clones and lacks some. Among some 2.1 million clones listed, 85% to 95% were seen once. Sequencing used naive CD4+ T cells sorted from blood. This sample's subset: CD45RA+ positively selected. The receptor was isolated from a man between 18 and 29 years old in good health. This chain uses TRBV6-5 with TRBJ1-3; D remains unclear. CDR3 DNA sequence: TGTGCCAGCAGGCCCGTCTTGAGCTCTGGAAACACCATATATTTT. Protein product: CASRPVLSSGNTIYF.